This is a list of T cell receptor beta chains from one sample in a study of T-cell memory formation after mild COVID-19. Using its own MiXCR run on the 5' RACE reads, TCRdb lists one record per CDR3 protein. In the table there are around 430,000 distinct CDR3 sequences, approximately 15% of which are singletons. Sequences were obtained from PBMCs or a T cell subset sorted from them (not recorded which). These receptors came from a man between 18 and 29 years old who had mild COVID-19 (a few samples of this study predate the infection). Cell type and time point are not known. Both conserved end residues are part of each CDR3. A D gene is named only where the DNA matches it firmly. For some rows the clone size is stated as once, few or many, or as a class when expanded; others skip it.

D gene: -; J gene: TRBJ1-1; clone size: few; V gene: TRBV7-2; CDR3 DNA: TGTGCCAGCAGCCTCGACAGGATAGATATGAACACTGAAGCTTTCTTT; CDR3 protein: CASSLDRIDMNTEAFF
D gene: TRBD1; J gene: TRBJ2-1; clone size: few; V gene: TRBV6-5; CDR3 DNA: TGTGCCAGCAGAGCCGGACAGGCGTATGGGGAGCAGTTCTTC; CDR3 protein: CASRAGQAYGEQFF
D gene: -; J gene: TRBJ2-4; clone size: -; V gene: TRBV4-3; CDR3 DNA: TGCGCCAGCAGCCAGCAAGGAGGGGACATTCAGTACTTC; CDR3 protein: CASSQQGGDIQYF
D gene: -; J gene: TRBJ2-1; clone size: -; V gene: TRBV6-6; CDR3 DNA: TGTGCCAGCAGTTACCCCCCCGGGAGCAACAATGAGCAGTTCTTC; CDR3 protein: CASSYPPGSNNEQFF
D gene: TRBD2; J gene: TRBJ2-7; clone size: -; V gene: TRBV30; CDR3 DNA: TGTGCCTGGAGTCTCTACCGGACTAGCGGGAGGGCGCACGAGCAGTACTTC; CDR3 protein: CAWSLYRTSGRAHEQYF
D gene: -; J gene: TRBJ1-2; clone size: few; V gene: TRBV6-6; CDR3 DNA: TGTGCCAGCAGTTACTCGCCCGACCGACGAGGGAACTATGGCTACACCTTC; CDR3 protein: CASSYSPDRRGNYGYTF
D gene: -; J gene: TRBJ1-5; clone size: few; V gene: TRBV20-1; CDR3 DNA: TGCAGTGCTAGAGATCGTATGTCCCCCCGAAAGCCCCAGCATTTT; CDR3 protein: CSARDRMSPRKPQHF
D gene: -; J gene: TRBJ1-4; clone size: few; V gene: TRBV4-1; CDR3 DNA: TGCGCCAGCAGCCAAGAACCGGGAGCACTGGTTGAAAAACTGTTTTTT; CDR3 protein: CASSQEPGALVEKLFF
D gene: -; J gene: TRBJ2-3; clone size: few; V gene: TRBV28; CDR3 DNA: TGTGCCAGCAGTCGGGGGCGCGGGACAGATACGCAGTATTTT; CDR3 protein: CASSRGRGTDTQYF
D gene: -; J gene: TRBJ2-7; clone size: once; V gene: TRBV11-2; CDR3 DNA: TGTGCCAGCAGCCCAACGCGGGGGCCGGATTCCTACGAGCAGTACTTC; CDR3 protein: CASSPTRGPDSYEQYF
D gene: TRBD1; J gene: TRBJ2-1; clone size: few; V gene: TRBV6-1; CDR3 DNA: TGTGCCAGCACCGTAGACAGGGGGCGAAACAATGAGCAGTTCTTC; CDR3 protein: CASTVDRGRNNEQFF
D gene: -; J gene: TRBJ2-1; clone size: few; V gene: TRBV11-2; CDR3 DNA: TGTGCCAGCAGCTTAGTTCAGGGTGGCGGAGAGCAGTTCTTC; CDR3 protein: CASSLVQGGGEQFF
D gene: TRBD1; J gene: TRBJ1-4; clone size: -; V gene: TRBV7-2; CDR3 DNA: TGTGCCAGCAGCTTATTCAGGGGGAGCGCAACTAATGAAAAACTGTTTTTT; CDR3 protein: CASSLFRGSATNEKLFF
D gene: -; J gene: TRBJ1-2; clone size: many; V gene: TRBV27; CDR3 DNA: TGTGCCAGCAGTTTTGGCGGATCCTATGGCTACACCTTC; CDR3 protein: CASSFGGSYGYTF
D gene: TRBD1; J gene: TRBJ2-1; clone size: few; V gene: TRBV6-5; CDR3 DNA: TGTGCCAGCAGTTACTCGATCAGGGGGCGTTTTGAGCAGTTCTTC; CDR3 protein: CASSYSIRGRFEQFF
D gene: -; J gene: TRBJ1-4; clone size: few; V gene: TRBV11-2; CDR3 DNA: TGTGCCAGCGGCTCCTTACGGGCTAAAAAAGGGGAAAAACTGTTTTTT; CDR3 protein: CASGSLRAKKGEKLFF
D gene: -; J gene: TRBJ1-5; clone size: few; V gene: TRBV4-2; CDR3 DNA: TGTGCCAGCAGCCAAGATCCGGGGATAGGACAGCCCCAGCATTTT; CDR3 protein: CASSQDPGIGQPQHF
D gene: -; J gene: TRBJ2-3; clone size: few; V gene: TRBV12-3/TRBV12-4; CDR3 DNA: TGTGCCAGCAGTTTTAGTAGGGAATACCTCGTAATCACAGATACGCAGTATTTT; CDR3 protein: CASSFSREYLVITDTQYF